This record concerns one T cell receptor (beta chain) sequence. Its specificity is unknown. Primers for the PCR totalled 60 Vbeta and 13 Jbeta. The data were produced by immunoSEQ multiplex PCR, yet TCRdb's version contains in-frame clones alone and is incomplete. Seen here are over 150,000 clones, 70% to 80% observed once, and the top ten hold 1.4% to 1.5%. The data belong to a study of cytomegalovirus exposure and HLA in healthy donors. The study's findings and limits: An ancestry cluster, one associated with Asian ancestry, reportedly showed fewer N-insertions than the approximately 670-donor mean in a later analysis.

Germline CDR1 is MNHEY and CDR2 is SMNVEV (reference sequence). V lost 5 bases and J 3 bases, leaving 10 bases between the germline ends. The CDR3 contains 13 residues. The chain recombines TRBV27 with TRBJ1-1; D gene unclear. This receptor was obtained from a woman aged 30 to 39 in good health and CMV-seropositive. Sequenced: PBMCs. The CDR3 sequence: CASSVLGDTEAFF. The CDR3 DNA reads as TGTGCCAGCAGTGTTCTGGGAGACACTGAAGCTTTCTTT.